Listed below are T cell receptor beta chains from one sample, sequenced in a study of T-cell reconstitution after alpha-beta-depleted transplantation in children. TCRdb itself ran the PCR reads through MiXCR, one entry per CDR3 protein. The sample contains about 1,000,000 distinct CDR3 sequences, under 30% of which appear only once. The sample in question was PBMCs, mostly from graft donor cells, obtained 360 days after TCRalphabeta/CD19-depleted stem cell transplant. The receptors were sampled from a boy in the first two years of life who had a stem cell transplant for SCID, so the T cells may come from the graft donor. Both conserved end residues are part of each CDR3.

TRBV4-2	TRBJ2-7	CASSQGQGQGYEQYF
TRBV11-2	TRBJ1-2	CASSRDSTLSNYGYTF
TRBV7-6	TRBJ2-5	CASSAGTGTAQETQYF
TRBV5-1	TRBJ2-7	CASSWTGTYEQYF
TRBV18	TRBJ1-3	CASSPQHADRAEAF
TRBV6-2/TRBV6-3	TRBJ2-2	CASSYPLAGRRRVVGELFF
TRBV5-1	TRBJ2-1	CALRDYPFNEQFF
TRBV25-1	TRBJ2-7	CASSLTEDRQYF
TRBV10-3	TRBJ1-2	CAISEPEVDRGGYTF
TRBV4-1	TRBJ2-1	CASSTQVSMAMIVYNEQFF
TRBV10-3	TRBJ1-2	CAISADSYGYTF
TRBV5-1	TRBJ1-3	CASSLDYSPPGNTIYF
TRBV7-9	TRBJ1-4	CASSFDRDPANEKLFF
TRBV29-1	TRBJ2-5	CSVEFGLAGPQETQYF
TRBV10-3	TRBJ2-6	CAICDSGANVLTF
TRBV12-5	TRBJ2-5	CASGSGRNQETQYF
TRBV6-1	TRBJ1-1	CAGGGGRGLNTEAFF
TRBV12-3/TRBV12-4	TRBJ2-5	CASSAWTTQETQYF
TRBV20-1	TRBJ2-1	CSAPIVDHRNEQFF
TRBV28	TRBJ1-2	CASSNGGVYGYTF
TRBV7-2	TRBJ2-7	CASSLKALAGSSYEQYF
TRBV20-1	TRBJ1-5	CSARRLKGFQPQHF
TRBV20-1	TRBJ1-6	CSARDRTTGTPGVSPLHF
TRBV20-1	TRBJ1-1	CSAREGGSWTEAFF
TRBV9	TRBJ2-1	CASSVAFGQGGYEQFF
TRBV5-1	TRBJ2-1	CASSSLAGGSGEQFF
TRBV15	TRBJ2-7	CATSRAGLGNEQYF
TRBV6-5	TRBJ2-1	CASSSDRPRGDEQFF
TRBV6-2/TRBV6-3	TRBJ2-1	CASKIAGGADEQFF
TRBV4-1	TRBJ2-1	CASSQDQATGRDNEQFF
TRBV9	TRBJ2-5	CASSAPGGDRGETQYF
TRBV12-3/TRBV12-4	TRBJ1-4	CASSSQGALGEKLFF
TRBV12-3/TRBV12-4	TRBJ2-1	CASSPTSGGSSYNEQFF
TRBV5-1	TRBJ2-1	CASSELGPSYNEQFF
TRBV19	TRBJ2-5	CASSMTLGWTQYF
TRBV12-3/TRBV12-4	TRBJ1-2	CATYGGQLNYGYTF
TRBV5-1	TRBJ2-1	CASSLGGTQNNEQFF
TRBV18	TRBJ1-1	CASSPLPPRDYGTEAFF
TRBV4-1	TRBJ1-1	CASSHIDGGAEAFF
TRBV29-1	TRBJ2-5	CSVYGETQYF